This T cell receptor (beta chain) comes out of a study of blood T cell repertoires in COVID-19 (TCRdb year 2020). Study-level background: Samples from collaborators originated in the United States, Italy and Spain and spanned both the acute and convalescent phases of COVID-19. The prospective study material was composed of cDNA or gDNA derived from T cells, B-cell-depleted T cells, or PBMCs. The samples were drawn from two sources: the first 160 participants of the ongoing ImmuneRACE study, and over 1,000 subjects contributed by 6 global collaborators. The repertoires were made available in a free public database intended to serve as a resource for research on the immune response to SARS-CoV-2. The dataset comprised deeply sampled blood TCRbeta repertoires from subjects exposed to, actively infected with, or recovered from COVID-19. A de-identified subject ID, COVID-19 status, age in years and sex were almost always included in the sample metadata. Where available, HLA class I and class II types were taken from metadata supplied by the sample provider and were not determined by assay-based typing. General conclusions and limits of the study: How much clinical and demographic metadata was included differed by source and by participant, and the metadata was provided uncurated.

Collaborating institutions collected whole blood in K2EDTA tubes following their own protocols. For TCRbeta analysis, collaborators shipped samples as frozen whole blood, isolated PBMCs, or DNA extracted from either of those sample types. This clone was detected once. Its antigen is not yet known. Per-base quality was not reported, and no clone a single base away is much larger than it. TCRbeta CDR3 regions were amplified from genomic DNA using the immunoSEQ Assay, a bias-controlled multiplex PCR. Per the source publication's procedure: The number of nucleated cells in each sample was estimated from the amplification of reference gene primers within the assay. To quantify the absolute abundance of each unique TCRbeta CDR3 rearrangement, sequence reads were collapsed and filtered. Productive Simpson clonality was computed per sample as the square root of Simpson's diversity index over productive rearrangements. The source is immuneACCESS, and TCRdb retained only in-frame sequences with V and J called. Part of the clones is not carried over; for the studies checked, unresolved V genes explain less than half of this, and the remainder is unexplained. That table is the source of V, J and clone size, and D and trimming were worked out from the DNA. Here the sample has about 170,000 clones; 83% occur a single time. Under 2.5% of the sample belongs to the ten largest clones.

There are 15 amino acids in the CDR3, from cysteine to phenylalanine inclusive. Only the CDR3 region is kept as DNA, spanning 45 bases read in frame from base 1. CDR1 is given as MNHNY and CDR2 as SVGAGI, both from the germline V gene (reference sequence). The germline V end is reduced by 6 bases and the J end by 0 bases; junction bases left unmatched: 3. Specimen: peripheral blood. The TCR comes from a woman older than 75 with acute or convalescent COVID-19. The sequence joins TRBV6-6 to TRBJ2-3; 10 middle bases align to TRBD2. CDR3 protein: CASSRSGGSTDTQYF. The nucleotide sequence is TGTGCCAGCAGCCGTAGCGGGGGGAGCACAGATACGCAGTATTTT.